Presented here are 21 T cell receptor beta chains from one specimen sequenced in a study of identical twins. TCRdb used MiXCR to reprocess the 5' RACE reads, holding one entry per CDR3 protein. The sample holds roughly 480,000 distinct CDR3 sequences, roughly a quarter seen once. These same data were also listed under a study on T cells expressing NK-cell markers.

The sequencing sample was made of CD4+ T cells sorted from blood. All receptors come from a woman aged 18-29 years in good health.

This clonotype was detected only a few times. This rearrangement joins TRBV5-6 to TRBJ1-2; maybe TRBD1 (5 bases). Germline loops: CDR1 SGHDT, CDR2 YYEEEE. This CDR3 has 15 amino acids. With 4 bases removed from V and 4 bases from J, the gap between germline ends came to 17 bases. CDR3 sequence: CASSPDARELYGYTF. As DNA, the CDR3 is TGTGCCAGCAGCCCAGACGCCAGGGAACTCTATGGCTACACCTTC.

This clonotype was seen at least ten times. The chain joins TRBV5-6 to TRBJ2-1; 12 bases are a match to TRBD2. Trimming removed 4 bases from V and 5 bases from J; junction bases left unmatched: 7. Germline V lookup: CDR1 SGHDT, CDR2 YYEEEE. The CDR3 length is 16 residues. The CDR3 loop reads CASSTSGLAGHNEQFF. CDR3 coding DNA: TGTGCCAGCAGCACCTCTGGACTAGCGGGGCACAATGAGCAGTTCTTC.

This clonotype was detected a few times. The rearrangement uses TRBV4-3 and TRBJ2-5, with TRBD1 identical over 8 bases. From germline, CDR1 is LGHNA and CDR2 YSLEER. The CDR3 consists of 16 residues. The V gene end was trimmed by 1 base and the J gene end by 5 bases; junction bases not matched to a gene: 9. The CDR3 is CASSQGQGAFGETQYF. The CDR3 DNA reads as TGCGCCAGCAGCCAAGGTCAGGGGGCCTTCGGCGAGACCCAGTACTTC.

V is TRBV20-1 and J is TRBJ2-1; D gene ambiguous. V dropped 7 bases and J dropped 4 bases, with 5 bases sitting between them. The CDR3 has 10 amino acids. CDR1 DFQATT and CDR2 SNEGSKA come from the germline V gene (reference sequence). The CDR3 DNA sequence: TGCAGTGGAACTTACAATGAGCAGTTCTTC. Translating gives CSGTYNEQFF.

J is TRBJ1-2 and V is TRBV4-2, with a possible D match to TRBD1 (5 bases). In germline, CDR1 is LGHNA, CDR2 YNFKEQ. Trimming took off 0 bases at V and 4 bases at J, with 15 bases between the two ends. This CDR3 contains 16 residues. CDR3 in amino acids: CASSQEVGELGYGYTF. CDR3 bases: TGTGCCAGCAGCCAAGAGGTAGGGGAACTAGGCTATGGCTACACCTTC.

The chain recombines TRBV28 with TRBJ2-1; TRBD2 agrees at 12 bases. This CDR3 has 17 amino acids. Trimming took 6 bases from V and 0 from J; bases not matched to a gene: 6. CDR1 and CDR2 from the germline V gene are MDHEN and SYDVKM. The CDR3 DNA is TGTGCCAGCAGGGGACTAGCGGGCCCTAGCTCCTACAATGAGCAGTTCTTC. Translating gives CASRGLAGPSSYNEQFF. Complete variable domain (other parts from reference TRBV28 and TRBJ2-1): DVKVTQSSRYLVKRTGEKVFLECVQDMDHENMFWYRQDPGLGLRLIYFSYDVKMKEKGDIPEGYSVSREKKERFSLILESASTNQTSMYLCASRGLAGPSSYNEQFFGPGTRLTVL.

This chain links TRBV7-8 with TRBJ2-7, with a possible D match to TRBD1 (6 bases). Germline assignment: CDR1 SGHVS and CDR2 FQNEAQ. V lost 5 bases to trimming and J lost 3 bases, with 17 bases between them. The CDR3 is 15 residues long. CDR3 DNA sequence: TGTGCCAGCAGCATACTCCGGGACACCTTCTACGAGCAGTACTTC. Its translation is CASSILRDTFYEQYF. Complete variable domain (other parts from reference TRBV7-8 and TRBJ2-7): GAGVSQSPRYKVAKRGQDVALRCDPISGHVSLFWYQQALGQGPEFLTYFQNEAQLDKSGLPSDRFFAERPEGSVSTLKIQRTQQEDSAVYLCASSILRDTFYEQYFGPGTRLTVT.

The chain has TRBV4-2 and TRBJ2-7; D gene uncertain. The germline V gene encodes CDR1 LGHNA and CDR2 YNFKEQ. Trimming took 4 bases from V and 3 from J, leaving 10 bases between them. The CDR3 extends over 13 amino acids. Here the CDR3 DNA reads TGTGCCAGCAGCCCTGGGCTCATCTACGAGCAGTACTTC. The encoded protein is CASSPGLIYEQYF.

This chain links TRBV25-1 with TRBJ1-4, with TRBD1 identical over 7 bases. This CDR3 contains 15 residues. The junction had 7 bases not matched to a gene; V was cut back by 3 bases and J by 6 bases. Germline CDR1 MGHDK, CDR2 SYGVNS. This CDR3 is CASSDWTGSDEKLFF. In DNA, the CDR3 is TGTGCCAGCAGTGATTGGACAGGATCGGATGAAAAACTGTTTTTT. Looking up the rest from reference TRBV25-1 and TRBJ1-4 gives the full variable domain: EADIYQTPRYLVIGTGKKITLECSQTMGHDKMYWYQQDPGMELHLIHYSYGVNSTEKGDLSSESTVSRIRTEHFPLTLESARPSHTSQYLCASSDWTGSDEKLFFGSGTQLSVL.

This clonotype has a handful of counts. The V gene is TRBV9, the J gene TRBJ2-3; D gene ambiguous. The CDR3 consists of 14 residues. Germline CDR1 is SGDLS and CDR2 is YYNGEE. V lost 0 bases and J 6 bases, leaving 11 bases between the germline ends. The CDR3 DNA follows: TGTGCCAGCAGCGTAGTTCCGGAACCGGATACGCAGTATTTT. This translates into CASSVVPEPDTQYF.

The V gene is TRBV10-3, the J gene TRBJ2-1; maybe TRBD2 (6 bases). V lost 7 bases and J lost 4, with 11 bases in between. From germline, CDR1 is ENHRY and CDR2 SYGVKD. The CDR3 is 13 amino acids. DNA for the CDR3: TGTGCCATCAATGGCGGGATATACAATGAGCAGTTCTTC. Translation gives CAINGGIYNEQFF.

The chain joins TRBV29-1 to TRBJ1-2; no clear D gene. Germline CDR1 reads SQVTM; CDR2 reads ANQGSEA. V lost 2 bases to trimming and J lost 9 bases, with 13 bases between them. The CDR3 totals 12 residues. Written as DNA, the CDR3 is TGCAGCGTTGAATCGATCGTCGGTCGCTACACCTTC. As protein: CSVESIVGRYTF.

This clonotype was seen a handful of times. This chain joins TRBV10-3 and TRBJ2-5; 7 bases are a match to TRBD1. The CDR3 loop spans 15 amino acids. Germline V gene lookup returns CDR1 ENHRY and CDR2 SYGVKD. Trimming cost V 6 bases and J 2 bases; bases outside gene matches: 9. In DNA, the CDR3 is TGTGCCATCAGAACCGGGACAGCAGGTCAAGAGACCCAGTACTTC. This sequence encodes CAIRTGTAGQETQYF.

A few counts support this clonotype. In DNA, the CDR3 is TGTGCCAGCAGCCAAGTAACTACGGGAGAGACCCAGTACTTC. The encoded protein is CASSQVTTGETQYF. The gene calls are TRBV3-1 and TRBJ2-5; D is unresolved. This CDR3 region has 14 residues. Germline V gives CDR1 LGHDT, CDR2 YNNKEL (reference sequence). Trimming removed 1 base at V and 4 bases at J, with 10 bases between.

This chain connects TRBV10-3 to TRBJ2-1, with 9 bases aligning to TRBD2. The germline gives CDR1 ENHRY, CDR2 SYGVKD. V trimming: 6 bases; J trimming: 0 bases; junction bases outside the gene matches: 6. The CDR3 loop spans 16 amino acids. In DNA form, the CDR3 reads TGTGCCATCAGGGCTGAGACTAGCGGCTCCTACAATGAGCAGTTCTTC. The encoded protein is CAIRAETSGSYNEQFF.

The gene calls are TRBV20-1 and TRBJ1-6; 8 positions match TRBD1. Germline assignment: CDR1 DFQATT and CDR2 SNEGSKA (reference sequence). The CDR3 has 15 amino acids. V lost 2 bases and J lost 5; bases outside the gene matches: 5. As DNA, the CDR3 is TGCAGTGCTAGACCGACAGGGGTAGATAATTCACCCCTCCACTTT. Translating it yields CSARPTGVDNSPLHF.

The CDR3 DNA reads as TGTGCCAGCAGTTACGGCGGGAGGCGAAATGAGCAGTTCTTC. It is translated as CASSYGGRRNEQFF. The chain employs TRBV6-2 or TRBV6-3 and TRBJ2-1, with TRBD2 matching over 8 bases. In germline, CDR1 is MNHEY, CDR2 SVGEGT. The trim removed 2 bases at V and 7 bases at J, leaving 4 bases unmatched. The CDR3 is 14 amino acids.

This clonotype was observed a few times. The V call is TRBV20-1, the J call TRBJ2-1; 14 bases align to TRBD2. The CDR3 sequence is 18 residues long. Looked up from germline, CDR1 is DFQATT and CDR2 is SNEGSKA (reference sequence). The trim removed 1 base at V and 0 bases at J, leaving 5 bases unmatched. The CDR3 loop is CSARGGLAGGSSYNEQFF. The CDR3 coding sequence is TGCAGTGCTAGAGGTGGACTAGCGGGGGGAAGCTCCTACAATGAGCAGTTCTTC.

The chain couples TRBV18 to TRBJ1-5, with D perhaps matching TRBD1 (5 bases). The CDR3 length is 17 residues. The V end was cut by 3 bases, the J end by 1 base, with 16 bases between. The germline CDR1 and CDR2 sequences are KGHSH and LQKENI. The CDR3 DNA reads TGTGCCAGCTCACCGGGGCAGGGTTTATGGAGCAATCAGCCCCAGCATTTT. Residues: CASSPGQGLWSNQPQHF.

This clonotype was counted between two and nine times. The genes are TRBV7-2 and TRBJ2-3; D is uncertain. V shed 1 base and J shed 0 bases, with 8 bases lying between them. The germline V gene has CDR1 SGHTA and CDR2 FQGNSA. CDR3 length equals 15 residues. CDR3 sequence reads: CASSLDGASTDTQYF. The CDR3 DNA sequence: TGTGCCAGCAGCTTAGACGGCGCAAGCACAGATACGCAGTATTTT.

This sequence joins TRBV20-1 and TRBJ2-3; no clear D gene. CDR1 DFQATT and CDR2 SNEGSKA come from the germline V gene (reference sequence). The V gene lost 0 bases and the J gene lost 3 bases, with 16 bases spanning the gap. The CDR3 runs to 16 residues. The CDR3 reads CSARDPVTAVTDTQYF. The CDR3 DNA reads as TGCAGTGCTAGAGATCCAGTAACGGCGGTAACAGATACGCAGTATTTT.